The clone carrying this TCR beta chain appeared once. Here immunoSEQ multiplex PCR was the method, and the copy in TCRdb shows in-frame clones only, minus some. Among 240,000 or so clones listed, roughly 80% were seen once. The sample is drawn from a study of blood T cell repertoires in COVID-19. CDR1 and CDR2 (germline): LNHDA, SQIVND (reference sequence). The CDR3 runs 15 residues. J was trimmed by 5 bases and V by 6 bases; bases with no gene match: 7. J is TRBJ2-7 and V is TRBV19, with 13 bases identical to TRBD2. Sequencing was carried out using peripheral blood. This sequence originates from a woman aged 18-30 years with acute or convalescent COVID-19. The chain's CDR3 is CASRSLAGGPNEQYF. The CDR3 coding sequence is TGTGCCAGTAGGTCACTAGCGGGAGGGCCCAACGAGCAGTACTTC.